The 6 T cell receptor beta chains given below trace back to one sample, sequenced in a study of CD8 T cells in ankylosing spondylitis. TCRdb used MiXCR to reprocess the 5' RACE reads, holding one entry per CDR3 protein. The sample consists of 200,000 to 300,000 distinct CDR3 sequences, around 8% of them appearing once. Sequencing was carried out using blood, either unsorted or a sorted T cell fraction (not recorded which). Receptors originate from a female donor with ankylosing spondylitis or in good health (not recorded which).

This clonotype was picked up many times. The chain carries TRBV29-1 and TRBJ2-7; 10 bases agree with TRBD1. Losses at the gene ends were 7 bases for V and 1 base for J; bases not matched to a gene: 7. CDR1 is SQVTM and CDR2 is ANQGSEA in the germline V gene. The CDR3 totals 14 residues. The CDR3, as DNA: TGCAGCGCCGGACAGGGGGAACCTTCCTACGAGCAGTACTTC. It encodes CSAGQGEPSYEQYF.

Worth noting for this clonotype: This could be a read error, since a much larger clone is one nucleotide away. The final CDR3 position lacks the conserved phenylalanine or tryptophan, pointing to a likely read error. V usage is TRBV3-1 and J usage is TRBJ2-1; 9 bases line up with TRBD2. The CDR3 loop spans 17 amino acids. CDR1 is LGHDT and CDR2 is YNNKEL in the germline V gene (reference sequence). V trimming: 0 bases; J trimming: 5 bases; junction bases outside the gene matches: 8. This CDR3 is CASSQEGLAGRNNEQFL. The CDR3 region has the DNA TGTGCCAGCAGCCAAGAAGGGCTAGCGGGGAGGAACAATGAGCAGTTCCTC.

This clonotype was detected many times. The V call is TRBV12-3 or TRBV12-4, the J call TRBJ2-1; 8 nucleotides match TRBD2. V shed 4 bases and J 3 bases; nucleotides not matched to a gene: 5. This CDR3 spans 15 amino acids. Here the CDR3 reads CASSSGGRSYNEQFF. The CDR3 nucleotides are TGTGCCAGCAGTTCGGGCGGGAGGAGCTACAATGAGCAGTTCTTC.

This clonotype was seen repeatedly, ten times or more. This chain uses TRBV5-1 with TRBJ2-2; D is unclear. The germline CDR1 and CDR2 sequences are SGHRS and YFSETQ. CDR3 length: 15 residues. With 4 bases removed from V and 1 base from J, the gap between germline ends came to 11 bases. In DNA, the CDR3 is TGCGCCAGCAGCGCGACCGCCTGGAACACCGGGGAGCTGTTTTTT. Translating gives CASSATAWNTGELFF.

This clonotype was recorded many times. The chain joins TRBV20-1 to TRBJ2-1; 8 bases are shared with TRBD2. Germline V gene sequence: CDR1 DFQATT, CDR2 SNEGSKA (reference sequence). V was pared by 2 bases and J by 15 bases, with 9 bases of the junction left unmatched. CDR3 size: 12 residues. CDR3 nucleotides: TGCAGTGCTAGACTAGCGGGCGGTTTGTTGTTCTTC. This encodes CSARLAGGLLFF.

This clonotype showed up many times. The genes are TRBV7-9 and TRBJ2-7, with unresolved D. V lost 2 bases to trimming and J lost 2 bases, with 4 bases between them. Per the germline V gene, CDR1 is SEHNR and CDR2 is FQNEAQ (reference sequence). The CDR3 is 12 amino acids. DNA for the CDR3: TGTGCCAGCAGCTTAACAGCCTACGAGCAGTACTTC. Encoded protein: CASSLTAYEQYF.